The clone carrying this T cell receptor beta chain was counted a few times. The data derive from a study of shared clonotypes between healthy human individuals. Across the study: The plates for each donor numbered three CD4 naive, three CD4 memory, two CD8 naive and one CD8 memory.

The germline CDR1 and CDR2 sequences are SGHVS and FNYEAQ. J was trimmed by 7 bases and V by 4 bases; bases with no gene match: 8. This CDR3 has 15 residues. Every immunoSEQ plate was one replicate of a subset's evenly spread DNA. This table comes from immunoSEQ multiplex PCR, and its TCRdb copy is limited to in-frame clones, with some not included. The profile shows 2 million or so clones, 85% to 95% of them singletons. Only CD45RO-negative cells positively selected for CCR7 counted as naive CD8 cells, so terminally differentiated effector memory CD45RA+ cells were excluded. V gene TRBV7-6 combines with J gene TRBJ2-2; TRBD1 agrees at 8 bases. This TCR derives from a man younger than 30 in good health. Sequencing was done on a sample of naive CD8+ T cells sorted from blood. The CDR3 bases are TGTGCCAGCAGCTGGGGACAGGATCAAGTCGGGGAGCTGTTTTTT. This sequence encodes CASSWGQDQVGELFF.